The rows below give T cell receptor beta chains drawn from one sample of a study of blood T cell repertoires in COVID-19. Sequencing was performed with immunoSEQ multiplex PCR; in TCRdb, only in-frame clones are kept and a portion is missing. This sample has about 270,000 clones, with around 89% found just once. Input material: PBMCs or T cells enriched from blood (not recorded which). These TCRs come from a woman aged 25 to 39 with acute COVID-19. The conserved cysteine and the conserved F or W are not part of the CDR3 here. Clone size, where shown, is once, few, many, or a class for clones that have expanded.

abundance | len | v_gene | CDR3aa
NA | 12 | TRBV14 | ASSRQTSGMTQY
NA | 13 | TRBV6-5 | ASSSSQGWSGELF
few | 10 | TRBV24-1 | ATSDPRGEQY
NA | 12 | TRBV6-6 | ASSPGLEGYEQY
NA | 8 | TRBV11-3 | ASRVYEQY
once | 13 | TRBV2 | ASSEGRVTNYGYT
few | 14 | TRBV28 | ASNSRSGSSYNEQF
NA | 14 | TRBV6-1 | ASSVHTGVPYNEQF
NA | 11 | TRBV29-1 | SVEQGVDEKLF
NA | 13 | TRBV11-2 | ASSPLSQGANEQF
NA | 12 | TRBV3-1/TRBV3-2 | ASSIDPGTGELF
NA | 11 | TRBV7-2 | ASNLAPGETQY
NA | 13 | TRBV11-2 | ASSLDSGTYNEQF
NA | 11 | TRBV7-2 | ASSLAGDTEAF
NA | 13 | TRBV27 | ASSVSTGGGSPLH
NA | 9 | TRBV5-6 | ASSLHDEQF
NA | 13 | TRBV5-1 | ASSPGHKGDTEAF
NA | 13 | TRBV19 | ARIRLAGGAGELF
NA | 16 | TRBV9 | ASSQGAGGYLGTDTQY
NA | 13 | TRBV19 | ASSPRQGAGQPQH
NA | 17 | TRBV14 | ASSQGTLVGTGIRNEQF
NA | 11 | TRBV5-4 | ASSLGRGQPQH
NA | 15 | TRBV3-1/TRBV3-2 | ASSQDPLRGYNEKLF
few | 14 | TRBV24-1 | ATSDLGRGRYNEQF
once | 18 | TRBV11-2 | ASSLDLGSGWGLATDTQY
NA | 13 | TRBV6-2/TRBV6-3 | ASSYETGVTDTQY
NA | 14 | TRBV18 | ASSPPRGTMNTEAF
NA | 12 | TRBV11-2 | ASSLAGVDTEAF
NA | 15 | TRBV27 | ASSLVWAGTSSYEQY
NA | 15 | TRBV3-1/TRBV3-2 | ASSLTASGGGYNEQF
NA | 15 | TRBV4-1 | ASSAGTGAGGNQPQH